Described below is a single T cell receptor (beta chain) sequence and its context. The assay was immunoSEQ multiplex PCR, and TCRdb's table has in-frame clones only and misses some. The table shows around 2.1 million clones, with just over 90% occurring only once. The entry originates in a study of shared clonotypes between healthy human individuals. V was cut by 1 base and J by 7 bases, with 8 bases left in between. Germline V gene lookup returns CDR1 SGHVS and CDR2 FQNEAQ. This CDR3 has 12 amino acids. CD45RO-negative cells were positively selected for CCR7, leaving out terminally differentiated effector memory CD45RA+ cells. The study enrolled healthy HIV-negative adults without recent acute infections or vaccinations as donors.

The chain has TRBV7-8 and TRBJ2-7; D is unclear. The receptor was derived from a man aged 18-30 years in good health. Some clones in this sample may be carry-over from other donors' samples. The sequencing input was naive CD8+ T cells from PBMCs. The CDR3 nucleotides read TGTGCCAGCAGCTTAGGGGTTGGAGAGCAGTACTTC. Amino acids: CASSLGVGEQYF. The full variable domain, rest sourced from reference TRBV7-8 and TRBJ2-7, is GAGVSQSPRYKVAKRGQDVALRCDPISGHVSLFWYQQALGQGPEFLTYFQNEAQLDKSGLPSDRFFAERPEGSVSTLKIQRTQQEDSAVYLCASSLGVGEQYFGPGTRLTVT.